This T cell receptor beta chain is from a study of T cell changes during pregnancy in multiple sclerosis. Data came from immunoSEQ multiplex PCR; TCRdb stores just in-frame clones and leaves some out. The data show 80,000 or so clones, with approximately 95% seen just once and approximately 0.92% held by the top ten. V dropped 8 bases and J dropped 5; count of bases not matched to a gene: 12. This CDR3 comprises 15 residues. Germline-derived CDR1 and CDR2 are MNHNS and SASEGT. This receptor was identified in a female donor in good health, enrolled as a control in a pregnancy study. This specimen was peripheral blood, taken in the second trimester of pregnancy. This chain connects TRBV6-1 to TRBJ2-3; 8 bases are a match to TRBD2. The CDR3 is CASRAGAAMLDTQYF. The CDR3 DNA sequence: TGTGCCAGCCGAGCGGGAGCGGCTATGTTAGATACGCAGTATTTT.